This T cell receptor beta chain was retrieved from a study of shared clonotypes between healthy human individuals. Study in general: CD8 memory received one plate per donor, CD8 naive two, CD4 memory three and CD4 naive three.

At deep level, the assay was performed. Clones were read by immunoSEQ multiplex PCR, and TCRdb kept only the in-frame ones, dropping some. The sample lists about 2.3 million clones, 92% seen once, with around 0.38% in the top ten. The germline V and J ends were trimmed by 6 bases and 0 bases, with 5 bases remaining between them. CDR3 length equals 12 residues. Germline V CDR1 and CDR2: MNHEY, SMNVEV (reference sequence). The TCR originated in a man between 18 and 29 years old in good health. Some clones in this sample may be carry-over from other donors' samples. This rearrangement joins TRBV27 to TRBJ1-2; D uncertain. The sequenced sample consisted of naive CD4+ T cells from PBMCs. As for subset: CD45RA+ positively selected. CDR3 amino acids: CASSQANYGYTF. The CDR3 DNA is TGTGCCAGCAGCCAAGCTAACTATGGCTACACCTTC.